This section outlines one T cell receptor (beta chain) sequence together with its context. The sample originates from a study of blood T cell repertoires in COVID-19. Across the study: Sites in the United States, Italy and Spain provided acute and convalescent COVID-19 samples.

The method was immunoSEQ multiplex PCR; TCRdb's version includes in-frame clones alone and lacks a portion of them. This sample has a few hundred thousand clones, with 65% to 85% found just once. In Seattle, patients joined the study during active infection and were tracked longitudinally. Germline V lookup: CDR1 MNHNS, CDR2 SASEGT. The CDR3 has 16 residues. The V and J ends lost 4 bases and 4 bases respectively, with 19 bases between them. The material sequenced was peripheral blood. The rearrangement links TRBV6-1 to TRBJ2-5; D possibly corresponds to TRBD2 (7 bases). This receptor was obtained from a person aged 70 to 79 with COVID-19, enrolled during active disease. For the CDR3, the DNA is TGTGCCAGCAGTGGGGTAAACGGGGGGCGCGGAGAGACCCAGTACTTC. Protein sequence: CASSGVNGGRGETQYF.